The sample holds many counts of the clone carrying this T cell receptor (beta chain). Its antigen remains unidentified. The data stem from a study of T cells in Graves' hyperthyroidism and ophthalmopathy. Study observations and caveats: Most thyroid clonotypes expanded above 0.001 were also detected in blood.

From RNA transcripts, TCR beta CDR3 regions were amplified. The TCR CDR3 first-round RT-PCR relied on the HTBI primer set. In TCRdb, the multiplex PCR reads were re-called with MiXCR into one record per CDR3 protein. Altogether hundreds of thousands of distinct CDR3 sequences are present, about 15% being singletons, with the ten largest covering around 23%. V lost 5 bases, J lost 5 bases, and 15 bases lay in between. CDR3 length equals 14 residues. Germline V gene lookup returns CDR1 SNHLY and CDR2 FYNNEI. Specimen: blood. This chain connects TRBV2 to TRBJ2-5; D unclear. This clonotype originated in a woman in her 30s with Graves' hyperthyroidism. The CDR3 loop reads CASSFDSPRETQYF. CDR3 nucleotides: TGTGCCAGCAGTTTCGACTCCCCACGGGAGACCCAGTACTTC.